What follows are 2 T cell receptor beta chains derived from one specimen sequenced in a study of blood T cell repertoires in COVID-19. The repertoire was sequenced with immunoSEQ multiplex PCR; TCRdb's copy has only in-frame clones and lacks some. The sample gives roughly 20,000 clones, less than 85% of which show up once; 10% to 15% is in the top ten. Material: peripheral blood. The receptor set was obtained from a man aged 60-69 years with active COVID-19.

The CDR3 loop reads CASSPQGGSVETQYF. The DNA for the CDR3 is TGTGCCAGCAGCCCCCAGGGGGGATCTGTCGAGACCCAGTACTTC. This chain links TRBV5-6 with TRBJ2-5, with D possibly TRBD1 on 7 matching bases. V dropped 4 bases and J dropped 5 bases, with 18 bases sitting between them. Germline V gene lookup returns CDR1 SGHDT and CDR2 YYEEEE. The CDR3 length is 15 residues.

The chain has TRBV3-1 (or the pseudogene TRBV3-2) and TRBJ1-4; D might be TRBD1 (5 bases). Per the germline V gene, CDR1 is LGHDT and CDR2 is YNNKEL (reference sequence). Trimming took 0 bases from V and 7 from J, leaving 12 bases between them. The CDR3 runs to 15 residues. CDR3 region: CASSQEATGGEKLFF. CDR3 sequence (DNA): TGTGCCAGCAGCCAAGAGGCAACCGGGGGTGAAAAACTGTTTTTT.